This T cell receptor (beta chain) was documented in a study of blood T cell repertoires in COVID-19. The overall study: Acute and convalescent COVID-19 specimens originated in the United States, Italy and Spain.

This CDR3 has 16 residues. V lost 0 bases to trimming and J lost 4 bases, with 13 bases between them. The germline CDR1 and CDR2 sequences are SGHNT and YENEEA. Libraries were prepared by immunoSEQ multiplex PCR; TCRdb keeps only in-frame clonotypes and omits some of them. The data hold around 250,000 clones, with 85% to 90% observed a single time. This clonotype was sampled from a man in his 60s with acute or convalescent COVID-19. The chain employs TRBV11-3 and TRBJ2-1; weak D call: TRBD1 (7 bases). Source material: peripheral blood. CDR3 coding DNA: TGTGCCAGCAGCTTAGATCCAGGGGGGTCTTACAATGAGCAGTTCTTC. It translates to CASSLDPGGSYNEQFF.